The present T cell receptor (beta chain) was sequenced within a study of PD-1 blockade in classical Hodgkin lymphoma. The overall study: Patients got intravenous nivolumab 3 mg/kg every 2 weeks.

Clones were sequenced by immunoSEQ multiplex PCR, and TCRdb holds only the in-frame ones, with some missing. The sample contains around 6,000 clones, 45% to 65% of which appear only once. Deletions cut 3 bases from V and 2 bases from J, with 14 bases between. From germline, CDR1 is ENHRY and CDR2 SYGVKD. The CDR3 loop spans 16 amino acids. Autologous stem cell transplantation was followed by relapse in every patient, and brentuximab vedotin exposure varied. PBMCs were thawed, and CD8+ T cells were then isolated from them by magnetic negative selection. Responses achieved at best were complete response, partial response or progressive disease.

J is TRBJ1-5 and V is TRBV10-3; D perhaps matches TRBD1 (5 bases). The sequenced sample was CD8+ T cells from blood, obtained at baseline. This TCR derives from a human donor with classical Hodgkin lymphoma. CDR3 in DNA: TGTGCCATCAGTGATGCCGGGACCTGGGGCAATCAGCCCCAGCATTTT. This encodes CAISDAGTWGNQPQHF.